The T cell receptor (beta chain) described here comes from a study of shared clonotypes between healthy human individuals (TCRdb year 2020). The study in broad terms: Three men and a couple of women, aged 18 to 49 years, made up the cohort. Each donor's leukapheresis produced roughly between about 0.8 and 8.9 billion PBMCs. To increase sequencing depth and limit assay-specific biases, TCR repertoire library preparation and sequencing were carried out by different laboratories using diverse techniques. To estimate repertoire size and how much clonotype sharing occurs between individuals, the study deeply sequenced the blood TCR repertoires of five healthy adults.

The donors were healthy, HIV-negative adults with no recently reported acute infections or vaccinations. All donors were Caucasian adults living in Nashville, Tennessee, USA. For unsorted samples, approximately 89 million PBMCs were counted, and genomic DNA was extracted using the QIAamp DNA Blood Mini kit. Blood was collected by leukapheresis, and PBMCs were isolated by Ficoll-Histopaque density gradient centrifugation and then cryopreserved in liquid nitrogen vapor phase. Using the deep immunoSEQ assay, TCR CDR3 regions were amplified from genomic DNA by multiplex PCR. Genomic DNA extracted from each cell subset was distributed evenly over all wells of several immunoSEQ 96-well plates, and each plate served as one replicate. For unsorted PBMC, 250 to 300 ng genomic DNA, equal to 25,000 to 35,000 T cell genomes, was loaded into each replicate PCR. Genomic DNA from unsorted PBMC was sequenced over ten immunoSEQ deep assay plates. Purified libraries were quantified with a Qubit 3.0 fluorometer, sized on a Bioanalyzer 2100, and re-quantified with the KAPA Library Quantification kit. Every immunoSEQ 96-well plate was sequenced on a separate single-read 150-cycle Illumina NextSeq 550 flow cell. As for how the authors treated the data: Because the immunoSEQ output included only junctional sequences and no quality scores, the filtering could not be the same as the filtering used for full-length reads. To assign V/J genes and CDR3, sequences were annotated using PyIR, a Python wrapper for IgBLAST v1.9, with IMGT germline references. Reads with weak V/J assignments (E-value above 1e-6), missing CDR3, stop codons, out-of-frame junctions, or ambiguous translated residues were removed. A V3J clonotype was defined by an identical inferred V gene, J gene, and CDR3 amino acid sequence. Percentage overlap between repertoires was computed as shared unique clonotypes divided by the size of the smaller repertoire. RTK rarefaction, the Chao1 estimator, and Recon v2.1 estimates of unobserved clonotypes were used to assess repertoire richness. Held by TCRdb, this immuneACCESS table contains in-frame sequences only and omits some clones. Under half of the omission traces to an unresolved V gene where checked; the cause of the rest is unknown. D and trimming were read from the DNA, whereas the V and J calls and clone size are those reported in that table. The sample table holds about 490,000 clones, of which 75% to 85% were seen once. Roughly 13% of the sample goes to the ten largest clones.

Overall study results and their limits: Pairwise subsampling led to the expectation that sequencing depth would affect the degree of clonotype sharing among donors. Sampling was limited to blood, and TCR repertoires in tissue likely differ from TCR repertoires in blood. The small number of donors limited the genetic and exposure-history diversity represented.

With respect to this clone: No antigen is known for it. The input lacks base qualities; no much larger clone sits a single base away.

From the cysteine through the phenylalanine, the CDR3 covers 16 amino acids. The CDR3 DNA has 48 bases and is translated from base 1. Per the germline V gene, LGHNA is the CDR1 and YNFKEQ is the CDR2. Clipping removes 7 bases from V and 2 bases from J, with 10 as the unmatched junction base count. The sequence was collected from a woman aged 40 to 49 in good health. Some clones in this sample may be carry-over from other donors' samples. The V gene is TRBV4-2 and the J gene is TRBJ2-3; the junction holds 9 bases that match TRBD2. The sample consisted of PBMCs. The nucleotide sequence reads as follows: TGTGCCAGCAAACCCGGGACTAGCAGTTACACAGATACGCAGTATTTT. This translates into CASKPGTSSYTDTQYF.